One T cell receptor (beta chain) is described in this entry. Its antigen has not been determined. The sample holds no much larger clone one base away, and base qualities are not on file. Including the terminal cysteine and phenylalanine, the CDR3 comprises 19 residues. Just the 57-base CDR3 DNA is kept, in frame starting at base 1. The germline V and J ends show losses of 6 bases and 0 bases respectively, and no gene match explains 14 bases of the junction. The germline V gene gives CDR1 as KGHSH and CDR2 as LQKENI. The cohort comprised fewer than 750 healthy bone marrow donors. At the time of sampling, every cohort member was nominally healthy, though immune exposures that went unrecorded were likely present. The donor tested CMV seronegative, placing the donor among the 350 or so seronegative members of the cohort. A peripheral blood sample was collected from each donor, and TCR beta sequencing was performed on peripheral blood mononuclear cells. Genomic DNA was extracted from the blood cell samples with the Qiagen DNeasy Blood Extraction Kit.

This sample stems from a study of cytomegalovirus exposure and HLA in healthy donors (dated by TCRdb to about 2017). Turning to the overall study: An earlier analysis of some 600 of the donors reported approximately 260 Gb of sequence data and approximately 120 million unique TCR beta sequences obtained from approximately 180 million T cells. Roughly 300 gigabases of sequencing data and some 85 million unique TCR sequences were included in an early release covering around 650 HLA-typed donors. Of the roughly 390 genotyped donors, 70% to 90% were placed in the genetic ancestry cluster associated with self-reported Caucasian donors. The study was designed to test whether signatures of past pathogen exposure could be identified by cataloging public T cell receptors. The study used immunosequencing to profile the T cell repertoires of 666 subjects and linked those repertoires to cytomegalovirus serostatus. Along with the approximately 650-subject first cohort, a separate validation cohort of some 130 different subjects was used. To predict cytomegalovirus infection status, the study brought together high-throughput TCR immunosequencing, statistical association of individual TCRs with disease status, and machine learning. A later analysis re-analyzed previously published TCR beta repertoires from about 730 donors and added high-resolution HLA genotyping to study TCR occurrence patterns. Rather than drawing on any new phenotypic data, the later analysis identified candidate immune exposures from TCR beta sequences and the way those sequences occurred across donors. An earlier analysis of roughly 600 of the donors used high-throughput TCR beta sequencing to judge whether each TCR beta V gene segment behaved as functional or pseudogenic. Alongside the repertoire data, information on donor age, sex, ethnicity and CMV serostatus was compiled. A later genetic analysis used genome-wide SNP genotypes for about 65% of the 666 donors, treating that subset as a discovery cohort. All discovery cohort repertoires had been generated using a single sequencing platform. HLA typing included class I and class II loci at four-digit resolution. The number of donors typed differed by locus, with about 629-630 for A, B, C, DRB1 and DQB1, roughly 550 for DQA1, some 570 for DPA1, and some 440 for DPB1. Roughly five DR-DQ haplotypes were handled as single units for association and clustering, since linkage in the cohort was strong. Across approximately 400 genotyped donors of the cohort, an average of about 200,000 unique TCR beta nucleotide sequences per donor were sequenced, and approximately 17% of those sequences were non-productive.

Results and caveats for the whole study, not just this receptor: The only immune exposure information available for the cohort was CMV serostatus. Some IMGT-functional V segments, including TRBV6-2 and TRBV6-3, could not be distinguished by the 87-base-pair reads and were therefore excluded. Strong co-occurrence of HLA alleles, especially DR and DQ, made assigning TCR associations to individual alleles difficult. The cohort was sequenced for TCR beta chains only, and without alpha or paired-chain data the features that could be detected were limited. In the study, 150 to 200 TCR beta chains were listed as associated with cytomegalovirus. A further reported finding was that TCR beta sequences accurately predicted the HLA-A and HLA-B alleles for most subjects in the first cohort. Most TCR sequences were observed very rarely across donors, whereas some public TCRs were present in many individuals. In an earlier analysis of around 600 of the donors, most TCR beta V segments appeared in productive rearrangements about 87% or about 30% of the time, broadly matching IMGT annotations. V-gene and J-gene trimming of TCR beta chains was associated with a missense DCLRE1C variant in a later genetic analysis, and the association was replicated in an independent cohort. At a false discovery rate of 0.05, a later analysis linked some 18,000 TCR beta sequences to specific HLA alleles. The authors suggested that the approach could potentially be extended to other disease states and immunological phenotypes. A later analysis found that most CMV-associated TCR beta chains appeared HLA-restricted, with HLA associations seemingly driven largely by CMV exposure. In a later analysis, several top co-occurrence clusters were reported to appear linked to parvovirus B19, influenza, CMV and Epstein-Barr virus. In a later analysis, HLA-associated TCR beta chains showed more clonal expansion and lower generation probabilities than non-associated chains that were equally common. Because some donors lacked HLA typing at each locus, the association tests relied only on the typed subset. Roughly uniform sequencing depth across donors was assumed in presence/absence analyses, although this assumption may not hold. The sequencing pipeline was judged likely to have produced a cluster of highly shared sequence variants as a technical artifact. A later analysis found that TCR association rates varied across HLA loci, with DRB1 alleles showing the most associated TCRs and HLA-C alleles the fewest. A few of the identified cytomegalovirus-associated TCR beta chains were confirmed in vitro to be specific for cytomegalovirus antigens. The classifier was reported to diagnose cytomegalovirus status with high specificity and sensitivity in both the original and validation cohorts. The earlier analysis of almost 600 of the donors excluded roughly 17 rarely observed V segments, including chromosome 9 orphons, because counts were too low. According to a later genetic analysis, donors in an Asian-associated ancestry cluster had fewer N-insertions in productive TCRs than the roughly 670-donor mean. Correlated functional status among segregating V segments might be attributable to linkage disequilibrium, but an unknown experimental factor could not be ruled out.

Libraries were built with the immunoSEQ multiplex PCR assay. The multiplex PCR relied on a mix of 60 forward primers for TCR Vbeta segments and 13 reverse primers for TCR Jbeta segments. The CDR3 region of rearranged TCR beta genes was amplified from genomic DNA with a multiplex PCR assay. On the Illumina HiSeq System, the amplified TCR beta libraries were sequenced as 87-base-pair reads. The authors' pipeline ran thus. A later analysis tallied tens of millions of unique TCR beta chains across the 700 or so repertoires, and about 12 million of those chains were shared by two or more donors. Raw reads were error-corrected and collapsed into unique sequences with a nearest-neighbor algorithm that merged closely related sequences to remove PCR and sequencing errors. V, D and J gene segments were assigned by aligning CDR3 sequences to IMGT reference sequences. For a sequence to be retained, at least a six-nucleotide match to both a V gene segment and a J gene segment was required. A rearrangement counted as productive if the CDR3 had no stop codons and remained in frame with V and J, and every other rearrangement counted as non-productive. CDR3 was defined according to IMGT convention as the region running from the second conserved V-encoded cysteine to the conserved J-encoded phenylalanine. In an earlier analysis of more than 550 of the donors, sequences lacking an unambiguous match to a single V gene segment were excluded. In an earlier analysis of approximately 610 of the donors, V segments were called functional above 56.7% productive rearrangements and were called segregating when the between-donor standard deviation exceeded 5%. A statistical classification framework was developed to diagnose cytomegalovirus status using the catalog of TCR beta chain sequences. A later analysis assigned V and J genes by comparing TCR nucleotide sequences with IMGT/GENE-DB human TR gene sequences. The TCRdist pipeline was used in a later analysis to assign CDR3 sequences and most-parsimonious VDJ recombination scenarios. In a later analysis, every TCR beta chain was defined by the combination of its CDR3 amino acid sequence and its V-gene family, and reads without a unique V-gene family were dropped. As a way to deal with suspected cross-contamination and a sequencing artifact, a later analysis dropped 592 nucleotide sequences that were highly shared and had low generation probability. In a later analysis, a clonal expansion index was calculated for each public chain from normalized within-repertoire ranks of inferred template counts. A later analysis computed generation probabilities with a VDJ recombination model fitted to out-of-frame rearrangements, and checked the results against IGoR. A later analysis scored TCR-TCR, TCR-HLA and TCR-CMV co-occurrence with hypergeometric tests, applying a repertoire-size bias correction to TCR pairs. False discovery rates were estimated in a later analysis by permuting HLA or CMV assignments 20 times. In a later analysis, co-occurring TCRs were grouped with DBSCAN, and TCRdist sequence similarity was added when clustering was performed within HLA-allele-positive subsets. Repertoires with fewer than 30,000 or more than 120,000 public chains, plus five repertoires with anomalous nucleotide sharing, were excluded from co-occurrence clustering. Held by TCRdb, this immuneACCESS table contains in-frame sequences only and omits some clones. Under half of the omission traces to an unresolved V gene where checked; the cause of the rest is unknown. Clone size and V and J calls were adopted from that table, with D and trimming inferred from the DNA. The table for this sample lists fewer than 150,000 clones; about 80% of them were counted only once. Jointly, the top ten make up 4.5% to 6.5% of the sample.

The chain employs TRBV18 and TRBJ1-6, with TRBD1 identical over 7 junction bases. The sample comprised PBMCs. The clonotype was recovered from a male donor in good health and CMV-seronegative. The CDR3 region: CASSSDPPTGLSYNSPLHF. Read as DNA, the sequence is TGTGCCAGCTCTTCCGACCCCCCGACAGGGCTCTCCTATAATTCACCCCTCCACTTT.